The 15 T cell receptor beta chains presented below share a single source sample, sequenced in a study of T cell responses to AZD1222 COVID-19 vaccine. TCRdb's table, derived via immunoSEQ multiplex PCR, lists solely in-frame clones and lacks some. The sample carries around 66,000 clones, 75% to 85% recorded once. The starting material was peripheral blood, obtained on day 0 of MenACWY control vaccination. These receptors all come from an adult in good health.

CDR3 sequence (DNA): TGTGCCAGCAGCTTGCGTGCGGACAATGAGCAGTTCTTC. As protein: CASSLRADNEQFF. The rearrangement links TRBV7-9 to TRBJ2-1, with D unresolved. This CDR3 contains 13 residues. The V and J ends lost 3 bases and 5 bases respectively, with 8 bases between them. Germline-derived CDR1 and CDR2 are SEHNR and FQNEAQ (reference sequence).

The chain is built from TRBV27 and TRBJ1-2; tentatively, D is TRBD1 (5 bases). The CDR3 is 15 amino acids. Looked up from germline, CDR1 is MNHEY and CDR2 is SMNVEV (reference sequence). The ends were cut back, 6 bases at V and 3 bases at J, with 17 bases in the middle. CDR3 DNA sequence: TGTGCCAGCAGCCTGTTAGCAGGGAATGACTATGGCTACACCTTC. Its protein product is CASSLLAGNDYGYTF.

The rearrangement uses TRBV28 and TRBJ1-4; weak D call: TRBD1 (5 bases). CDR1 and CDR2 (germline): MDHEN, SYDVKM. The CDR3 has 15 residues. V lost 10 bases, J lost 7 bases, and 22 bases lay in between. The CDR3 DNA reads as TGTGCCACCTCTGAACCGGGACGGCGAATTGAAAAACTGTTTTTT. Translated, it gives CATSEPGRRIEKLFF.

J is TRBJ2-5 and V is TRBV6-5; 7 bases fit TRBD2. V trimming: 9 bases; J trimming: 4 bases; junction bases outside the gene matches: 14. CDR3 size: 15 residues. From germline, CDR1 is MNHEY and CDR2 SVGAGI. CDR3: CASEGLAGEGETQYF. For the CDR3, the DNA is TGTGCCAGTGAGGGGCTGGCGGGGGAAGGAGAGACCCAGTACTTC.

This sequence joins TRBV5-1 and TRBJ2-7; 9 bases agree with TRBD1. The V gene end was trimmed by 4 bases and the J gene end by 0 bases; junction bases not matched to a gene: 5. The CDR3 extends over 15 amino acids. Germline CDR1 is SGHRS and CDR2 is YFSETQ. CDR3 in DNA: TGCGCCAGCAGCCGGGGACAGGGAAGCTCCTACGAGCAGTACTTC. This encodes CASSRGQGSSYEQYF.

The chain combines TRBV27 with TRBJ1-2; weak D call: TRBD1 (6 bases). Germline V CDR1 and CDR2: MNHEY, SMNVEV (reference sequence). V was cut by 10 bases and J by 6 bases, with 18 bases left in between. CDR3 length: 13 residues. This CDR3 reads CATQAAGANGYTF. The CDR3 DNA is TGTGCCACTCAGGCGGCGGGGGCTAATGGCTACACCTTC.

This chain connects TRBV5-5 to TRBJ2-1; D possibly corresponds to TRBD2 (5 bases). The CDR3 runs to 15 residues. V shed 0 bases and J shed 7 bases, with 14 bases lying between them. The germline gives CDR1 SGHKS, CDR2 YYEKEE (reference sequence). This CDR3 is CASSLGTLGNNEQFF. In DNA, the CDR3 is TGTGCCAGCAGCTTGGGGACTCTGGGGAATAATGAGCAGTTCTTC.

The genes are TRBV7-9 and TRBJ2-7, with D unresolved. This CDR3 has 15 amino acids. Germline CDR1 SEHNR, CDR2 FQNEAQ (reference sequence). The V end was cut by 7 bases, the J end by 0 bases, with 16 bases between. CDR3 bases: TGTGCCAGCACCCTCGGCGCAGGTAGCTCCTACGAGCAGTACTTC. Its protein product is CASTLGAGSSYEQYF.

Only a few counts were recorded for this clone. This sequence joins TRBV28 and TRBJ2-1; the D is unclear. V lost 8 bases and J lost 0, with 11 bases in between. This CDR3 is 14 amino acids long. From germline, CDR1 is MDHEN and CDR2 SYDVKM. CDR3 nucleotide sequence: TGTGCCAGCGCCCTCGAGAGCTCCTACAATGAGCAGTTCTTC. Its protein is CASALESSYNEQFF. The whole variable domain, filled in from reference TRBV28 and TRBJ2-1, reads DVKVTQSSRYLVKRTGEKVFLECVQDMDHENMFWYRQDPGLGLRLIYFSYDVKMKEKGDIPEGYSVSREKKERFSLILESASTNQTSMYLCASALESSYNEQFFGPGTRLTVL.

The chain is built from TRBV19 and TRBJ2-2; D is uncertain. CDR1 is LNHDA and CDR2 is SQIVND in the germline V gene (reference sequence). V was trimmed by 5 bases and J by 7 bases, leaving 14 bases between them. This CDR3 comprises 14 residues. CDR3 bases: TGTGCCAGTAGTTCCTGGACGGGCCGCGGGGAGCTGTTTTTT. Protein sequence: CASSSWTGRGELFF.

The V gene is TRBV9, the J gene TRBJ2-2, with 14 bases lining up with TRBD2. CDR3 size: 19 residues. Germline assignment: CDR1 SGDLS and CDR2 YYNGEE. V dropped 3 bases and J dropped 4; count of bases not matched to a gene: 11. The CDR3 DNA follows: TGTGCCAGCAGCGGACTAGCGGGGGGGCGCCAAACTAGCACCGGGGAGCTGTTTTTT. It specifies CASSGLAGGRQTSTGELFF. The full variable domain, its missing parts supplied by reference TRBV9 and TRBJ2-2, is DSGVTQTPKHLITATGQRVTLRCSPRSGDLSVYWYQQSLDQGLQFLIQYYNGEERAKGNILERFSAQQFPDLHSELNLSSLELGDSALYFCASSGLAGGRQTSTGELFFGEGSRLTVL.

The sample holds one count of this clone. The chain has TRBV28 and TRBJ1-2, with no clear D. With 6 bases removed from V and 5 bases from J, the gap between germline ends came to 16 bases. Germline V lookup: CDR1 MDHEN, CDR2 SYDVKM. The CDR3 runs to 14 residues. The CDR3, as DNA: TGTGCCAGCAGCAGTCCCGGGAGCTTTTATGGCTACACCTTC. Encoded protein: CASSSPGSFYGYTF.

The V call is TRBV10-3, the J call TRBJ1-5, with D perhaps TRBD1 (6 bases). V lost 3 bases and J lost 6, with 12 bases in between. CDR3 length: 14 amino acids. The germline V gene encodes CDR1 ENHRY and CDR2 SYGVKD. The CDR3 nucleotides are TGTGCCATCAGTGAACAGGGAGGGGGTCAGCCCCAGCATTTT. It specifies CAISEQGGGQPQHF.

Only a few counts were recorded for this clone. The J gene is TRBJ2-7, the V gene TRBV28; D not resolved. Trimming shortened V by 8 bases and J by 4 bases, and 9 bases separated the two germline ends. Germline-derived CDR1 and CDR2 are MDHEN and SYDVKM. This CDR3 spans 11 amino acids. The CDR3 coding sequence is TGTGCCAGCGCCGAGAGGTACGAGCAGTACTTC. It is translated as CASAERYEQYF.

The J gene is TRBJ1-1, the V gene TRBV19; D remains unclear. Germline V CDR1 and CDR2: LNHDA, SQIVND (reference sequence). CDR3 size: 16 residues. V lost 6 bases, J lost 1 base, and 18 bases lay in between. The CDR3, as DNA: TGTGCCAGTAGAAGGGAAGGGAGATTCGCGAACACTGAAGCTTTCTTT. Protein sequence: CASRREGRFANTEAFF.